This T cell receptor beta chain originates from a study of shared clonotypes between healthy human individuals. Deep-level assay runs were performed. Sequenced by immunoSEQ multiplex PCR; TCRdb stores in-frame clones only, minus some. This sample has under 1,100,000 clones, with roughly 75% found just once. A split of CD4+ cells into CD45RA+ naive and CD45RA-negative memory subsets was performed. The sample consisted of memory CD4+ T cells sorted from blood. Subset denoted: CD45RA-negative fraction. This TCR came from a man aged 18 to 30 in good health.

CDR3 DNA sequence: TGTGCCAGCTCACCACGGACAGGTGAAGAGACCCAGTACTTC. Translation: CASSPRTGEETQYF. V gene TRBV18 combines with J gene TRBJ2-5; 7 nucleotides agree with TRBD1. CDR3 size: 14 residues. CDR1 and CDR2 (germline): KGHSH, LQKENI. J lost 3 bases, V lost 1 base, and 2 bases had no gene match.